This TCR beta chain was sequenced for a study of control samples from healthy donors and cancer patients. The method was immunoSEQ multiplex PCR; TCRdb's version includes in-frame clones alone and lacks a portion of them. The sample lists tens of thousands of clones, 70% to 90% seen once, with roughly 6.7% in the top ten. Germline V gives CDR1 LNHDA, CDR2 SQIVND (reference sequence). The length of the CDR3 is 15 residues. Trimming cost V 7 bases and J 1 base, with 16 bases left between them. Sample: blood. The gene calls are TRBV19 and TRBJ1-2, with D possibly TRBD1 on 5 matching bases. The receptor comes from a man aged 45-65 years in good health. The CDR3 loop reads CASIGAASINYGYTF. The CDR3 DNA is TGTGCCAGTATTGGGGCAGCATCCATTAACTATGGCTACACCTTC.